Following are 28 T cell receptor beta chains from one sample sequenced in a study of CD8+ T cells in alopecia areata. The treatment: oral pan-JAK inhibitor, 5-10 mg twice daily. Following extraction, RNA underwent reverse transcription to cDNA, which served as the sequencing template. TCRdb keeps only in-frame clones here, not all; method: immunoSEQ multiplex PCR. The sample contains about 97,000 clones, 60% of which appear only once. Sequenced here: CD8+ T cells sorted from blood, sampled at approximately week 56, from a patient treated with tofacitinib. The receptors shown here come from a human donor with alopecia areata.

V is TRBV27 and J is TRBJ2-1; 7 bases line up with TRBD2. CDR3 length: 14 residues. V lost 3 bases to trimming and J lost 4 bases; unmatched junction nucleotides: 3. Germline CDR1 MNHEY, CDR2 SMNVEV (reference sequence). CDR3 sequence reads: CASSLRLAYNEQFF. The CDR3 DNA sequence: TGTGCCAGCAGTTTGCGACTAGCATACAATGAGCAGTTCTTC.

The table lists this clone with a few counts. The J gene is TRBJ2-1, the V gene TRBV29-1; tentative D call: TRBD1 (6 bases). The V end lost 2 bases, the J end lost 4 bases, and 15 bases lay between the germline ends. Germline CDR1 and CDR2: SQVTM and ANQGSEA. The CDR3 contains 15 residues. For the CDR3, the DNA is TGCAGCGTTGAATTGGGGGACACACTTTACAATGAGCAGTTCTTC. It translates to CSVELGDTLYNEQFF.

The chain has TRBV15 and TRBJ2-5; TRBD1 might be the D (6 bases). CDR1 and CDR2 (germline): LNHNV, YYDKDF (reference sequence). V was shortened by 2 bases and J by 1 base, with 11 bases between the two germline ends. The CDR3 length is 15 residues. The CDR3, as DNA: TGTGCCACCAGCAGACTAGAACAGGGCCAAGAGACCCAGTACTTC. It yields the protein CATSRLEQGQETQYF.

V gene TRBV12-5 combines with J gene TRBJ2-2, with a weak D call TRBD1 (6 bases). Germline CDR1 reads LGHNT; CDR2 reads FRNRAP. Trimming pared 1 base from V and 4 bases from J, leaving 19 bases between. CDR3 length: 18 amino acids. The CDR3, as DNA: TGTGCTAGTGGTTTGGCGTTTACAGGGTTTCTGGGCACCGGGGAGCTGTTTTTT. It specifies CASGLAFTGFLGTGELFF.

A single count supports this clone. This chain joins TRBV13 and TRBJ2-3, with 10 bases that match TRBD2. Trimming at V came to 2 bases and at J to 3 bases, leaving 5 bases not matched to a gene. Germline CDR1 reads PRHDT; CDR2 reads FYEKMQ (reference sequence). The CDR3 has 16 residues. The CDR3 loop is CASSLTERGGTDTQYF. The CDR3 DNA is TGTGCCAGCAGCTTAACGGAGCGGGGGGGAACAGATACGCAGTATTTT.

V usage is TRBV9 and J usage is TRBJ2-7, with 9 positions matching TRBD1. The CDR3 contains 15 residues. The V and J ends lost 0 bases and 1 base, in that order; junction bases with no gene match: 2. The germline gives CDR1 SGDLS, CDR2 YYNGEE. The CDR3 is CASSVEGTGSYEQYF. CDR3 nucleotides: TGTGCCAGCAGCGTAGAAGGGACAGGGTCCTACGAGCAGTACTTC.

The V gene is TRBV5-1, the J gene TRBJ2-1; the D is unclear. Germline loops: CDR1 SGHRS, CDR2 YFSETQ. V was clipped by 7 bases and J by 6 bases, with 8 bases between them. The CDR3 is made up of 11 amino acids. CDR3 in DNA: TGCGCCAGCCGAGACTCCAATGAGCAGTTCTTC. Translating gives CASRDSNEQFF.

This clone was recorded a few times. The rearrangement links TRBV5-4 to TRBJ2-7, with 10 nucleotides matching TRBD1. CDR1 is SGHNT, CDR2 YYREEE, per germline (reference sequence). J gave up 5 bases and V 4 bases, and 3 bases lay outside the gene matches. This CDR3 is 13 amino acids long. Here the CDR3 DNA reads TGTGCCAGCAGCCAGGGGACAGGGGACGAGCAGTACTTC. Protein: CASSQGTGDEQYF.

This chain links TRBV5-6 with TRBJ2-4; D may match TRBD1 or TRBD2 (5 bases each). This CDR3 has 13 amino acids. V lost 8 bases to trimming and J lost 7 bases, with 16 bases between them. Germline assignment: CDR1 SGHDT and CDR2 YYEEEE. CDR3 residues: CASTGPQANIQYF. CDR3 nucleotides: TGTGCCAGTACGGGACCCCAGGCTAACATTCAGTACTTC.

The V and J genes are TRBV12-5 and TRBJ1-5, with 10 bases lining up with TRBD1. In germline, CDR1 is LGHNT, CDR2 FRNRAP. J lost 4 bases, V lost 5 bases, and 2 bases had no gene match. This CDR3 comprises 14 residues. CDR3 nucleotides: TGTGCTAGTGGTGGGACAGGGGTGAATCAGCCCCAGCATTTT. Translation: CASGGTGVNQPQHF.

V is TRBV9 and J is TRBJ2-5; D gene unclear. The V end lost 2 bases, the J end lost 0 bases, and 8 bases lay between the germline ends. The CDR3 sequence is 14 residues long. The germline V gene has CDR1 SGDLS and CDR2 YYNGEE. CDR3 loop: CASSVAVDQETQYF. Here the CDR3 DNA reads TGTGCCAGCAGCGTGGCGGTGGACCAAGAGACCCAGTACTTC.

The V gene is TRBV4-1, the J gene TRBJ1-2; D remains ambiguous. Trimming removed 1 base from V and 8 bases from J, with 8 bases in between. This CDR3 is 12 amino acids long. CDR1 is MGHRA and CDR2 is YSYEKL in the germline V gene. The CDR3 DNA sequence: TGCGCCAGCAGCCAAGGGTCTAGAGGCTACACCTTC. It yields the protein CASSQGSRGYTF.

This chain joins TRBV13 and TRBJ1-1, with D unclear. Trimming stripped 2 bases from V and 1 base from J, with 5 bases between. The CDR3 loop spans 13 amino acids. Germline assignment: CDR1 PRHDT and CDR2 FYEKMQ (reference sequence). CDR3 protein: CASSLSGNTEAFF. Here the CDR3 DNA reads TGTGCCAGCAGCTTATCAGGGAACACTGAAGCTTTCTTT.

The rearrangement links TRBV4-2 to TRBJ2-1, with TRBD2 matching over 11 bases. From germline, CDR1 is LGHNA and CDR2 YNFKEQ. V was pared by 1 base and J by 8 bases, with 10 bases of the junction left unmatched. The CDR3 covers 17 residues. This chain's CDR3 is CASSQVSVSGGAYEQFF. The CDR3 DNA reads TGTGCCAGCAGCCAAGTTAGCGTTAGCGGGGGGGCTTATGAGCAGTTCTTC.

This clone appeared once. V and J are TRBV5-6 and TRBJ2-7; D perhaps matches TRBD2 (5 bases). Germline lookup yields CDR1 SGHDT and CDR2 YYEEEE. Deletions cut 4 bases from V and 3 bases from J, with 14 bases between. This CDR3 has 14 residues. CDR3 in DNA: TGTGCCAGCAGCCCGGCGGGTCGGGGCTACGAGCAGTACTTC. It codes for CASSPAGRGYEQYF. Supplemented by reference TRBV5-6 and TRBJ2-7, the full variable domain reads DAGVTQSPTHLIKTRGQQVTLRCSPKSGHDTVSWYQQALGQGPQFIFQYYEEEERQRGNFPDRFSGHQFPNYSSELNVNALLLGDSALYLCASSPAGRGYEQYFGPGTRLTVT.

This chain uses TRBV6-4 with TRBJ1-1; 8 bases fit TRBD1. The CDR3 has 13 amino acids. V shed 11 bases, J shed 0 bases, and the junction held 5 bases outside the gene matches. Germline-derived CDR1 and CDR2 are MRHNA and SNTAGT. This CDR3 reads CAGNRGMNTEAFF. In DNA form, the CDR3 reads TGTGCCGGAAACAGGGGGATGAACACTGAAGCTTTCTTT.

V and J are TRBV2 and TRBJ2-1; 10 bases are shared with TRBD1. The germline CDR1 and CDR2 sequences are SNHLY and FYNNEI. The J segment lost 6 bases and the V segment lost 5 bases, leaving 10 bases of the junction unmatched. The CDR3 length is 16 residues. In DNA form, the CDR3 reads TGTGCCAGCAGTAACCCGGGACAGGGGATTTTCAATGAGCAGTTCTTC. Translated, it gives CASSNPGQGIFNEQFF.

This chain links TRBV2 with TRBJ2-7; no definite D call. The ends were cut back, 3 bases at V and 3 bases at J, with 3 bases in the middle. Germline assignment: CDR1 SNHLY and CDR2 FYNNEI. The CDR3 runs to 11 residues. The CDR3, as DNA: TGTGCCAGCAGTGACGTCTACGAGCAGTACTTC. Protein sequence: CASSDVYEQYF. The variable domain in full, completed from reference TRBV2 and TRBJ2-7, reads EPEVTQTPSHQVTQMGQEVILRCVPISNHLYFYWYRQILGQKVEFLVSFYNNEISEKSEIFDDQFSVERPDGSNFTLKIRSTKLEDSAMYFCASSDVYEQYFGPGTRLTVT.

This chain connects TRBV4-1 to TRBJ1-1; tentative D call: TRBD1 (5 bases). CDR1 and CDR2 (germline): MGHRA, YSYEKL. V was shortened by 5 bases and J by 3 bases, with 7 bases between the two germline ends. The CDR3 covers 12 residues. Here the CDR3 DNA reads TGCGCCAGCAGCAGAGGGGACACTGAAGCTTTCTTT. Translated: CASSRGDTEAFF.

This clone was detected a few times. In DNA form, the CDR3 reads TGTGCCAGCAGCTTTGGTACCGGGGGTCAGCCCCAGCATTTT. Its protein is CASSFGTGGQPQHF. The chain carries TRBV5-6 and TRBJ1-5; possible D gene TRBD1, 5 bases. Germline V gene lookup returns CDR1 SGHDT and CDR2 YYEEEE. CDR3 size: 14 residues. Trimming took off 2 bases at V and 6 bases at J, with 12 bases between the two ends.

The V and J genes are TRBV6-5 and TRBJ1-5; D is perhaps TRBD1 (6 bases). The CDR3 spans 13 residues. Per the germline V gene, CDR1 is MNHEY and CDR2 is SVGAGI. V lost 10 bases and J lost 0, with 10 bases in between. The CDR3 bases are TGTGCCACCGGACAGTATAGCAATCAGCCCCAGCATTTT. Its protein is CATGQYSNQPQHF.

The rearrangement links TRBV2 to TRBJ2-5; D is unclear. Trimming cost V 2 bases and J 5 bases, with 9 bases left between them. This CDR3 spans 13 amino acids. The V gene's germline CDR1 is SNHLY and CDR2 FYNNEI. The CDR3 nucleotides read TGTGCCAGCAGTGAAACTTTGGTGGAGACCCAGTACTTC. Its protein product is CASSETLVETQYF.

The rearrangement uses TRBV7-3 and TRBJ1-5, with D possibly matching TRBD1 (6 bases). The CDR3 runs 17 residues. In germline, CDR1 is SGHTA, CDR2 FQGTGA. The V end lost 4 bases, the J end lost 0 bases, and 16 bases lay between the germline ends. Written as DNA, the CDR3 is TGTGCCAGCAGCTATGACCCTGGGGACAATAGCAATCAGCCCCAGCATTTT. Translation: CASSYDPGDNSNQPQHF. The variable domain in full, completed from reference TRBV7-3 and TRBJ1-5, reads GAGVSQTPSNKVTEKGKYVELRCDPISGHTALYWYRQSLGQGPEFLIYFQGTGAADDSGLPNDRFFAVRPEGSVSTLKIQRTERGDSAVYLCASSYDPGDNSNQPQHFGDGTRLSIL.

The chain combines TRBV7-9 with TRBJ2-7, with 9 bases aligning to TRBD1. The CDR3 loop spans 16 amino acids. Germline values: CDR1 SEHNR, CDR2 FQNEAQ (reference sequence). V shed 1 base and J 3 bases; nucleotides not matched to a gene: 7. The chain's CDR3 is CASSLGGGQGIYEQYF. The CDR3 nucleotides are TGTGCCAGCAGCTTAGGAGGGGGACAGGGCATCTACGAGCAGTACTTC.

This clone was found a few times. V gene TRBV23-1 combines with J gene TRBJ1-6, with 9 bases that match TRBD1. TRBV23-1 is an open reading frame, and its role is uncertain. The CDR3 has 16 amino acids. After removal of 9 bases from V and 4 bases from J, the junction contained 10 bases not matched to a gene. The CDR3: CASGTGIPWYNSPLHF. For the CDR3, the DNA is TGCGCCAGTGGGACAGGGATCCCTTGGTATAATTCACCCCTCCACTTT.

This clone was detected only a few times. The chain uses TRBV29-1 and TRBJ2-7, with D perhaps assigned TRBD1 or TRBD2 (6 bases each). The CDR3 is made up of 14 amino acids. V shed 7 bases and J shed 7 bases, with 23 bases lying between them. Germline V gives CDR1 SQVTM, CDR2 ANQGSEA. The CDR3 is CSAEGGSGPREQYF. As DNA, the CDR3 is TGCAGCGCCGAGGGGGGCTCGGGGCCACGGGAGCAGTACTTC.

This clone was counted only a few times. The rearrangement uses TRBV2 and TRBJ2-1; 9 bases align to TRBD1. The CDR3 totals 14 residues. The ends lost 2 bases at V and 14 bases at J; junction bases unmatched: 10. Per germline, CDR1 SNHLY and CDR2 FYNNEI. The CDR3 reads CASSERGTGMSKFF. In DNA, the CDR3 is TGTGCCAGCAGTGAACGGGGGACAGGGATGAGCAAGTTCTTC.

CDR3 DNA sequence: TGTGCCAGCAGCCAAGGCGTGGACAGGCCGTTCGAGCAGTACTTC. This gives the protein CASSQGVDRPFEQYF. The V call is TRBV4-2, the J call TRBJ2-7; 7 positions match TRBD1. The CDR3 loop spans 15 amino acids. CDR1 is LGHNA and CDR2 is YNFKEQ in the germline V gene. The V and J ends lost 1 base and 6 bases, in that order; junction bases with no gene match: 9.